Following are 18 T cell receptor beta chains from one sample sequenced in a study of regulatory T cells in long-lasting Graves disease. Through Arm-PCR of CDR3 regions and iRepertoire HTBI primers, TCR beta libraries were built. Each CDR3 protein gets one entry after TCRdb re-called the multiplex PCR reads with MiXCR. The sample contains 600,000 to 850,000 distinct CDR3 sequences, approximately 31% of which appear only once. Described time point: persistent/refractory GD, antithyroid drugs over 5 years with positive TRAb. Making the TCR library involved RNA that had been extracted from PBMCs. The source was peripheral blood mononuclear cells (PBMCs), collected when the disease was refractory, from a patient treated with antithyroid drugs. These receptors originate from a female donor with Graves disease.

V usage is TRBV12-5 and J usage is TRBJ1-1, with a tentative D call TRBD1 (5 bases). Trimming stripped 5 bases from V and 4 bases from J, with 17 bases between. Germline CDR1 and CDR2: LGHNT and FRNRAP. CDR3 length: 15 amino acids. DNA for the CDR3: TGTGCTAGTGGTCCTACGGGGCTTACGGGCACTGAAGCTTTCTTT. The encoded protein is CASGPTGLTGTEAFF.

The chain uses TRBV11-2 and TRBJ2-7; TRBD1 matches 10 bases. Germline V gene data show CDR1 as SGHAT and CDR2 as FQNNGV. The CDR3 contains 14 residues. Trimming took 4 bases from V and 6 from J; bases not matched to a gene: 6. CDR3 bases: TGTGCCAGCAGCTCGAGACAGGGGGCCCTCGAGCAGTACTTC. Translation gives CASSSRQGALEQYF.

The chain combines TRBV27 with TRBJ2-7; 10 bases align to TRBD2. CDR3 length: 15 amino acids. The V gene end was trimmed by 8 bases and the J gene end by 3 bases; junction bases not matched to a gene: 10. The germline gives CDR1 MNHEY, CDR2 SMNVEV (reference sequence). CDR3 nucleotides: TGTGCCAGCGGCCGATCCGGGACTAGCGTCTACGAGCAGTACTTC. This sequence encodes CASGRSGTSVYEQYF.

The gene calls are TRBV9 and TRBJ2-7; 10 positions agree with TRBD1. Per germline, CDR1 SGDLS and CDR2 YYNGEE. This CDR3 is built from 15 residues. With V trimmed by 0 bases and J by 4 bases, 4 bases remained unmatched. The chain's CDR3 is CASSVGPGQGYEQYF. CDR3 DNA sequence: TGTGCCAGCAGCGTAGGGCCGGGACAGGGGTACGAGCAGTACTTC.

This clonotype was detected only a few times. The CDR3 DNA follows: TGTGCCAGCAGCATCCAGAGGACAGGCCTAAACTATGGCTACACCTTC. Translating gives CASSIQRTGLNYGYTF. V and J are TRBV9 and TRBJ1-2, with 7 bases identical to TRBD1. Per the germline V gene, CDR1 is SGDLS and CDR2 is YYNGEE. The CDR3 extends over 16 amino acids. The V and J ends lost 4 bases and 2 bases, in that order; junction bases with no gene match: 11. Supplemented by reference TRBV9 and TRBJ1-2, the full variable domain reads DSGVTQTPKHLITATGQRVTLRCSPRSGDLSVYWYQQSLDQGLQFLIQYYNGEERAKGNILERFSAQQFPDLHSELNLSSLELGDSALYFCASSIQRTGLNYGYTFGSGTRLTVV.

This clonotype turned up a few times. Here the CDR3 reads CASSQVGGRELKAFF. The CDR3 DNA sequence: TGCGCCAGCAGCCAAGTTGGGGGCCGGGAACTTAAAGCTTTCTTT. The chain joins TRBV4-1 to TRBJ1-1; maybe TRBD1 (6 bases). V was clipped by 1 base and J by 9 bases, with 18 bases between them. This CDR3 spans 15 amino acids. Germline CDR1 is MGHRA and CDR2 is YSYEKL.

The chain combines TRBV5-1 with TRBJ2-7, with 8 bases identical to TRBD2. V was clipped by 3 bases and J by 6 bases; unmatched bases: 17. This CDR3 is 17 amino acids long. Germline CDR1 and CDR2: SGHRS and YFSETQ. The CDR3: CASSSNPPGLGLGEQYF. As DNA, the CDR3 is TGCGCCAGCAGCTCCAACCCGCCGGGACTAGGATTAGGCGAGCAGTACTTC.

The V call is TRBV25-1, the J call TRBJ1-1; D is uncertain. The CDR3 runs 13 residues. CDR1 is MGHDK and CDR2 is SYGVNS in the germline V gene. The germline V and J ends were trimmed by 2 bases and 8 bases, with 12 bases remaining between them. The CDR3 sequence: CASSEKATSEAFF. CDR3 DNA: TGTGCCAGCAGTGAAAAGGCCACCTCCGAAGCTTTCTTT.

This clonotype was seen repeatedly, ten times or more. The rearrangement joins TRBV28 to TRBJ2-5; no definite D call. The V gene's germline CDR1 is MDHEN and CDR2 SYDVKM. V was trimmed by 2 bases and J by 1 base, leaving 8 bases between them. The CDR3 runs 14 residues. The CDR3: CASSLRAVQETQYF. DNA of the CDR3: TGTGCCAGCAGTTTACGGGCAGTCCAAGAGACCCAGTACTTC.

This clonotype was seen a few times. The rearrangement uses TRBV6-1 and TRBJ1-1; 8 bases map to TRBD1. Losses at the gene ends were 7 bases for V and 5 bases for J; bases not matched to a gene: 9. The CDR3 consists of 14 residues. CDR1 is MNHNS, CDR2 SASEGT, per germline. CDR3 DNA sequence: TGTGCCAGCACCCCCCGGACAGGGAGGACTGAAGCTTTCTTT. Protein product: CASTPRTGRTEAFF.

This chain connects TRBV5-6 to TRBJ1-1; perhaps TRBD1 as D (5 bases). The CDR3 extends over 16 amino acids. The V and J ends lost 2 bases and 2 bases respectively, with 16 bases between them. Germline V gene sequence: CDR1 SGHDT, CDR2 YYEEEE. The CDR3 DNA reads as TGTGCCAGCAGCTTTCGGCGTAGCGGGGGTAACACTGAAGCTTTCTTT. Protein product: CASSFRRSGGNTEAFF.

The V call is TRBV20-1, the J call TRBJ1-1; D is unclear. Germline CDR1 and CDR2: DFQATT and SNEGSKA (reference sequence). CDR3 length equals 15 residues. The V gene lost 0 bases and the J gene lost 7 bases, with 18 bases spanning the gap. In DNA, the CDR3 is TGCAGTGCTAGAGATCCCTCGGGAGGGAGCTTTGAAGCTTTCTTT. Translation: CSARDPSGGSFEAFF.

V usage is TRBV7-2 and J usage is TRBJ1-2; tentative D call: TRBD1 (5 bases). CDR1 and CDR2 from the germline V gene are SGHTA and FQGNSA. Trimming left V 1 base short and J 4 bases short, with 13 bases between. The CDR3 is 15 amino acids. As DNA, the CDR3 is TGTGCCAGCAGCTTAGGAGCAGGGAGGAGCTATGGCTACACCTTC. This translates into CASSLGAGRSYGYTF.

The V and J genes are TRBV19 and TRBJ1-2, with 8 bases that match TRBD1. This CDR3 comprises 14 residues. The germline CDR1 and CDR2 sequences are LNHDA and SQIVND (reference sequence). The V and J ends lost 6 bases and 10 bases, in that order; junction bases with no gene match: 13. The CDR3 region has the DNA TGTGCCAGTAGCGTGGACAGGGTCGGAGTAGACTACACCTTC. The encoded protein is CASSVDRVGVDYTF.

The V and J genes are TRBV7-9 and TRBJ2-5, with D unclear. CDR1 SEHNR and CDR2 FQNEAQ come from the germline V gene (reference sequence). The V and J ends lost 2 bases and 8 bases respectively, with 9 bases between them. The CDR3 runs to 12 residues. Here the CDR3 reads CASSLKAGTQYF. CDR3 DNA: TGTGCCAGCAGCTTAAAAGCTGGAACCCAGTACTTC.

The genes are TRBV11-2 and TRBJ1-5, with no clear D. CDR1 and CDR2 (germline): SGHAT, FQNNGV. Deletions cut 4 bases from V and 3 bases from J, with 10 bases between. This CDR3 has 14 amino acids. The CDR3 loop reads CASSSSGTNQPQHF. Written as DNA, the CDR3 is TGTGCCAGCAGCTCTTCAGGTACCAATCAGCCCCAGCATTTT.

The chain joins TRBV5-1 to TRBJ1-6, with 8 nucleotides matching TRBD1. The CDR3 extends over 14 amino acids. Germline CDR1 and CDR2: SGHRS and YFSETQ. With 4 bases clipped from V and 10 bases from J, the junction kept 7 bases outside the gene matches. CDR3 in DNA: TGCGCCAGCAGCCTGACAGGGGATCAGTCACCCCTCCACTTT. Protein: CASSLTGDQSPLHF.

The chain couples TRBV28 to TRBJ2-7, with 8 bases fitting TRBD1. The CDR3 sequence is 16 residues long. The germline gives CDR1 MDHEN, CDR2 SYDVKM. The J segment lost 2 bases and the V segment lost 9 bases, leaving 15 bases of the junction unmatched. CDR3 DNA sequence: TGTGCCAGTACCCAGACAGGGGCCCATAGGGCCTACGAGCAGTACTTC. It encodes CASTQTGAHRAYEQYF.